The sequence of this TCR beta chain was determined in a study of T cells in Graves' hyperthyroidism and ophthalmopathy. Researchers amplified the TCR beta CDR3 regions from RNA transcripts. When the TCR CDR3 underwent first-round RT-PCR, the HTBI primer set was used. TCRdb re-called the multiplex PCR reads through MiXCR, storing one row per CDR3 protein. The sample holds about 500,000 distinct CDR3 sequences, roughly 17% seen once. This clonotype was counted between two and nine times. Per the germline V gene, CDR1 is MNHEY and CDR2 is SMNVEV (reference sequence). This CDR3 is 14 amino acids long. V dropped 4 bases and J dropped 10 bases, with 14 bases sitting between them. Hyperthyroidism was newly diagnosed in patients aged 18 to 65 (duration under 2 months). Those patients with uncontrolled infection, other autoimmune disease, pregnancy or lactation were excluded.

The chain employs TRBV27 and TRBJ1-6, with a weak D call TRBD1 (6 bases). The sequenced sample was blood. The sequence came from a young woman with Graves' hyperthyroidism. The CDR3 loop is CASSYTGRGSPLHF. CDR3 nucleotides: TGTGCCAGCAGTTATACAGGGCGGGGATCACCCCTCCACTTT.